This is a list of T cell receptor beta chains from one sample in a study of blood T cell repertoires in COVID-19. Measured with immunoSEQ multiplex PCR; TCRdb has only the in-frame clones, and not every one. The repertoire holds 250,000 to 300,000 clones, with roughly 81% as singletons. Specimen: PBMCs or T cells enriched from blood (not recorded which). Receptors were obtained from a woman aged 50 to 60 who had been exposed to COVID-19. Each CDR3 is given with its conserved first and last residue. Each record gives: V gene, D gene, J gene, clone size, CDR3 protein. D genes are given only for firm matches. Expanded clones get a size class; other rows say once, few or many, or leave the size out.

>TRBV10-3|TRBD1|TRBJ2-2|-
CAISESETGGYLNTGELFF
>TRBV2|-|TRBJ1-6|-
CASSPRGTYNSPLHF
>TRBV4-1|-|TRBJ2-6|few
CASSQVDMGFSGANVLTF
>TRBV6-5|TRBD1|TRBJ2-7|-
CASRQGQASYEQYF
>TRBV9|-|TRBJ1-1|-
CASSPGQGKVNTEAFF
>TRBV7-9|-|TRBJ2-1|-
CASSLLLANNEQFF
>TRBV5-4|-|TRBJ2-3|-
CASSHAGGKSTDTQYF
>TRBV19|TRBD1|TRBJ1-4|-
CASSTGQGFRRSEKLFF
>TRBV4-1|-|TRBJ2-5|-
CASSQVPGNQETQYF
>TRBV19|-|TRBJ1-2|-
CASSLGQSGPGYTF
>TRBV15|-|TRBJ2-3|-
CATSRVLSGTQYF
>TRBV5-1|TRBD1|TRBJ1-2|-
CASSARRQGLNYGYTF
>TRBV9|TRBD1|TRBJ1-5|-
CASGQGNQPQHF
>TRBV10-1|-|TRBJ2-1|-
CASSMTSSYNEQFF
>TRBV27|-|TRBJ1-1|once
CASSAQGKVTEAFF
>TRBV12-5|-|TRBJ1-3|-
CASGSTGSLANTIYF
>TRBV18|TRBD1|TRBJ1-1|-
CASSPRVDREKNTEAFF
>TRBV10-3|TRBD1|TRBJ1-6|-
CAISGRDSKDSPLHF
>TRBV9|-|TRBJ1-2|-
CASSPSVGGNYGYTF
>TRBV6-5|TRBD1|TRBJ2-7|-
CASSYDPTGGWNEQYF
>TRBV4-2|-|TRBJ1-1|-
CASSQETGQNTEAFF
>TRBV12-5|TRBD2|TRBJ2-2|-
CASVLSGGISGELFF
>TRBV19|-|TRBJ2-2|-
CASSIVAGTGELFF
>TRBV11-1|-|TRBJ2-3|-
CASSLDPGNVDTQYF
>TRBV19|-|TRBJ1-1|many
CASSIDFVEGRSRTEAFF
>TRBV5-5|-|TRBJ1-1|-
CASSPTGTEAFF
>TRBV7-9|-|TRBJ1-2|-
CASSFTGMYGYTF
>TRBV6-5|TRBD1|TRBJ1-6|-
CASYHLGQGNSPLHF
>TRBV6-5|TRBD1|TRBJ1-1|-
CASRTQGATEAFF
>TRBV24-1|TRBD1|TRBJ2-2|-
CATSKGQKNTGELFF
>TRBV11-3|TRBD2|TRBJ2-3|-
CASRTSGEDTQYF
>TRBV7-2|-|TRBJ2-5|-
CASSLGLQGETQYF
>TRBV5-1|TRBD1|TRBJ2-2|-
CASSLGQGQNTGELFF
>TRBV11-2|TRBD1|TRBJ2-1|-
CASSSGGRGPYNEQFF
>TRBV19|-|TRBJ2-5|-
CASSGLLQETQYF
>TRBV24-1|-|TRBJ2-5|-
CATSEPGVLGQQTQYF
>TRBV5-1|TRBD1|TRBJ2-5|once
CASSADRAETQYF
>TRBV2|TRBD2|TRBJ2-1|-
CASTRPGLAGGLNEQFF
>TRBV7-4|-|TRBJ1-1|-
CASSRYGGPNTEAFF
>TRBV18|-|TRBJ1-1|-
CASSPELHNTEAFF
>TRBV29-1|TRBD1|TRBJ1-1|-
CSVTRGPEAFF
>TRBV4-1|TRBD1|TRBJ1-5|-
CASSQDPGQGRFPSQPQHF
>TRBV7-2|TRBD1|TRBJ1-2|-
CASSLESGTGIYGYTF
>TRBV28|-|TRBJ1-2|-
CASTPSNPGQTYGYTF
>TRBV5-3|-|TRBJ1-2|-
CARSAPEGREWSYGYTF
>TRBV6-2/TRBV6-3|TRBD2|TRBJ2-2|-
CASSYPSGGAHTGELFF
>TRBV7-2|TRBD1|TRBJ2-3|-
CASGTGVGTQYF
>TRBV18|TRBD1|TRBJ1-1|-
CASSPRTGGMNTEAFF
>TRBV9|-|TRBJ2-1|-
CASSVERTAYNEQFF
>TRBV5-1|TRBD2|TRBJ2-1|few
CASSLAGVEEQFF
>TRBV4-3|-|TRBJ1-2|-
CASSQARGASAVTF
>TRBV6-2/TRBV6-3|-|TRBJ1-4|-
CASSYRRPRSEKLFF
>TRBV28|-|TRBJ1-5|once
CASSLWAGNQPQHF
>TRBV7-2|TRBD2|TRBJ2-1|-
CASSLGFAGDYNEQFF
>TRBV2|-|TRBJ2-1|-
CASRAERNEQFF